Below are 16 T cell receptor beta chains sequenced from a single sample in a study of T cell changes during pregnancy in multiple sclerosis. Here immunoSEQ multiplex PCR was the method, and the copy in TCRdb shows in-frame clones only, minus some. The sample lists 91,000 or so clones, almost 95% occurring once. The sample was peripheral blood, taken after pregnancy. The receptors were sampled from a female donor with multiple sclerosis, enrolled in a pregnancy study.

CDR3 protein: CASSPLGQGALNTEAFF. The CDR3, as DNA: TGTGCCAGCTCACCATTGGGACAGGGGGCATTGAACACTGAAGCTTTCTTT. The chain has TRBV18 and TRBJ1-1; 12 bases match TRBD1. V shed 2 bases, J shed 0 bases, and the junction held 4 bases outside the gene matches. This CDR3 region has 17 residues. Looked up from germline, CDR1 is KGHSH and CDR2 is LQKENI.

This chain links TRBV29-1 with TRBJ2-3; 11 nucleotides align to TRBD2. Trimming removed 5 bases from V and 4 bases from J; junction bases left unmatched: 8. This CDR3 is built from 15 residues. CDR1 is SQVTM, CDR2 ANQGSEA, per germline. CDR3 sequence: CSVISGGAQSDTQYF. The CDR3 nucleotides are TGCAGCGTTATTAGCGGGGGGGCCCAATCAGATACGCAGTATTTT.

The CDR3 bases are TGTGCCAGCAGCTACTCCGGGACAGGGACCTACGAGCAGTACTTC. Translated: CASSYSGTGTYEQYF. The chain joins TRBV7-3 to TRBJ2-7; 9 bases line up with TRBD1. The CDR3 sequence is 15 residues long. Germline CDR1 SGHTA, CDR2 FQGTGA. The V gene end was trimmed by 4 bases and the J gene end by 2 bases; junction bases not matched to a gene: 6.

The V gene is TRBV30, the J gene TRBJ2-3; TRBD2 agrees at 12 bases. The CDR3 contains 16 residues. Unmatched junction bases numbered 4, after V lost 3 bases and J lost 0 bases. Germline V CDR1 and CDR2: GTSNPN, SVGIG (reference sequence). This CDR3 reads CAWSPGLAGSTDTQYF. The CDR3 DNA reads as TGTGCCTGGAGCCCAGGACTAGCGGGAAGCACAGATACGCAGTATTTT.

This clone was observed a single time. V and J are TRBV5-1 and TRBJ2-7, with TRBD2 matching 13 bases. This CDR3 contains 16 residues. CDR1 is SGHRS and CDR2 is YFSETQ in the germline V gene. Unmatched junction bases numbered 10, after V lost 2 bases and J lost 8 bases. In DNA form, the CDR3 reads TGCGCCAGCAGCTTTTTAGTTTGGACTAGCGGGAGTAAGCAGTACTTC. It specifies CASSFLVWTSGSKQYF. The variable domain in full, with the rest retrieved from reference TRBV5-1 and TRBJ2-7, is KAGVTQTPRYLIKTRGQQVTLSCSPISGHRSVSWYQQTPGQGLQFLFEYFSETQRNKGNFPGRFSGRQFSNSRSEMNVSTLELGDSALYLCASSFLVWTSGSKQYFGPGTRLTVT.

The V call is TRBV4-3, the J call TRBJ2-7; maybe TRBD2 (6 bases). V shed 0 bases and J shed 7 bases, with 10 bases lying between them. The germline V gene has CDR1 LGHNA and CDR2 YSLEER. The CDR3 is 13 amino acids. For the CDR3, the DNA is TGCGCCAGCAGCCAAGATGGGACTCTGGAGCAGTACTTC. It yields the protein CASSQDGTLEQYF.

J is TRBJ2-7 and V is TRBV7-9; maybe TRBD1 (6 bases). The CDR3 has 18 amino acids. V was clipped by 1 base and J by 0 bases, with 19 bases between them. Germline assignment: CDR1 SEHNR and CDR2 FQNEAQ (reference sequence). The CDR3 DNA reads TGTGCCAGCAGCTTAGTACTGAGGGGGACATCGAGCTCCTACGAGCAGTACTTC. This sequence encodes CASSLVLRGTSSSYEQYF.

V and J are TRBV11-2 and TRBJ2-7, with D unresolved. Between the trimmed V and J ends, which lost 5 bases and 1 base, there was a span of 15 bases. CDR3 length: 15 residues. Germline-derived CDR1 and CDR2 are SGHAT and FQNNGV. This CDR3 reads CASSALVRSSYEQYF. CDR3 in DNA: TGTGCCAGCAGCGCATTGGTGCGGTCTTCCTACGAGCAGTACTTC. The whole variable domain, filled in from reference TRBV11-2 and TRBJ2-7, reads EAGVAQSPRYKIIEKRQSVAFWCNPISGHATLYWYQQILGQGPKLLIQFQNNGVVDDSQLPKDRFSAERLKGVDSTLKIQPAKLEDSAVYLCASSALVRSSYEQYFGPGTRLTVT.

The rearrangement links TRBV19 to TRBJ1-2, with 7 nucleotides matching TRBD1. After removal of 5 bases from V and 0 bases from J, the junction contained 6 bases not matched to a gene. This CDR3 is 15 amino acids long. Germline assignment: CDR1 LNHDA and CDR2 SQIVND (reference sequence). The CDR3 nucleotides read TGTGCCAGTAGTCCCCGACAGGGCTCTAACTATGGCTACACCTTC. Protein: CASSPRQGSNYGYTF.

This clone was seen a single time. The chain recombines TRBV6-1 with TRBJ1-1, with 8 bases that match TRBD1. J lost 5 bases, V lost 6 bases, and 8 bases had no gene match. CDR1 and CDR2 from the germline V gene are MNHNS and SASEGT. The CDR3 runs to 14 residues. The chain's CDR3 is CASRDRGSGTEAFF. Written as DNA, the CDR3 is TGTGCCAGCAGAGACAGGGGATCGGGGACTGAAGCTTTCTTT.

The chain employs TRBV5-1 and TRBJ1-4; TRBD1 is a possible D gene (6 bases). The CDR3 is made up of 15 amino acids. CDR1 is SGHRS and CDR2 is YFSETQ in the germline V gene. V was pared by 0 bases and J by 7 bases, with 13 bases between. The CDR3 coding sequence is TGCGCCAGCAGCTTGGTAGGTCAGGGGACTGAAAAACTGTTTTTT. This sequence encodes CASSLVGQGTEKLFF.

This chain joins TRBV7-7 and TRBJ2-5; 7 bases are a match to TRBD1. This CDR3 spans 14 amino acids. The germline CDR1 and CDR2 sequences are SSHAT and FNYEAQ (reference sequence). The junction had 8 bases not matched to a gene; V was cut back by 5 bases and J by 5 bases. The CDR3 DNA reads as TGTGCCAGCAGCGTACCGGGACAGCGGGAGACCCAGTACTTC. It yields the protein CASSVPGQRETQYF.

This chain joins TRBV9 and TRBJ1-3, with a weak D call TRBD1 (5 bases). V was trimmed by 3 bases and J by 2 bases, leaving 15 bases between them. The CDR3 is 16 amino acids. The germline V gene encodes CDR1 SGDLS and CDR2 YYNGEE. The CDR3 here is CASSAHQGRAGNTIYF. DNA for the CDR3: TGTGCCAGCAGCGCCCACCAGGGAAGAGCTGGAAACACCATATATTTT.

The rearrangement uses TRBV7-2 and TRBJ2-7; 8 bases match TRBD1. The germline gives CDR1 SGHTA, CDR2 FQGNSA. This CDR3 is 16 amino acids long. V shed 5 bases and J 0 bases; nucleotides not matched to a gene: 9. CDR3 nucleotide sequence: TGTGCCAGCAGCAGCTCGACAGGGGACCTCTCCTACGAGCAGTACTTC. Its translation: CASSSSTGDLSYEQYF.

This chain joins TRBV5-6 and TRBJ1-2; a weak D match, TRBD1 (5 bases). Trimming removed 4 bases at V and 7 bases at J, with 17 bases between. The CDR3 loop spans 14 amino acids. The germline gives CDR1 SGHDT, CDR2 YYEEEE. The CDR3 region is CASSPLGASRGYTF. CDR3 DNA sequence: TGTGCCAGCAGCCCTCTTGGGGCGTCTCGTGGCTACACCTTC.

This chain links TRBV2 with TRBJ1-1, with 8 nucleotides matching TRBD1. Germline lookup yields CDR1 SNHLY and CDR2 FYNNEI. CDR3 length equals 14 residues. J gave up 2 bases and V 6 bases, and 5 bases lay outside the gene matches. CDR3 nucleotides: TGTGCCAGCAGCTCGGACAGGGCTAACACTGAAGCTTTCTTT. Translating it yields CASSSDRANTEAFF. Full variable domain (remainder filled in from reference TRBV2 and TRBJ1-1): EPEVTQTPSHQVTQMGQEVILRCVPISNHLYFYWYRQILGQKVEFLVSFYNNEISEKSEIFDDQFSVERPDGSNFTLKIRSTKLEDSAMYFCASSSDRANTEAFFGQGTRLTVV.